These 19 T cell receptor beta chains originate from one sample sequenced in a study of blood T cells in healthy people across ages. Through a sample-barcoded 5' primer and a J-beta primer mix, a second PCR was run for about 7 to 12 cycles. TCRdb called the 5' RACE reads again in MiXCR, with one record for every CDR3 protein. The data hold 1.5 million to 2 million distinct CDR3 sequences, with 49% observed a single time. Sequences were obtained from blood. Receptors were obtained from a woman between 40 and 55 years old in good health.

This clonotype was counted a few times. This rearrangement joins TRBV20-1 to TRBJ2-7; 8 bases fit TRBD1. Germline V lookup: CDR1 DFQATT, CDR2 SNEGSKA (reference sequence). After removal of 8 bases from V and 4 bases from J, the junction contained 10 bases not matched to a gene. The CDR3 has 13 residues. The CDR3 loop is CSLEEGQDYEQYF. CDR3 DNA: TGCAGTCTGGAGGAGGGACAGGATTACGAGCAGTACTTC.

Only a few counts were recorded for this clonotype. The chain couples TRBV25-1 to TRBJ1-6; TRBD1 aligns across 9 bases. The CDR3 length is 15 residues. Looked up from germline, CDR1 is MGHDK and CDR2 is SYGVNS. The trim removed 8 bases at V and 8 bases at J, leaving 10 bases unmatched. The CDR3 coding sequence is TGTGCCAGCTCGCGGGGGGACAGGGAGCATTCACCCCTCCACTTT. Amino acids: CASSRGDREHSPLHF. The variable domain in full, with the rest retrieved from reference TRBV25-1 and TRBJ1-6, is EADIYQTPRYLVIGTGKKITLECSQTMGHDKMYWYQQDPGMELHLIHYSYGVNSTEKGDLSSESTVSRIRTEHFPLTLESARPSHTSQYLCASSRGDREHSPLHFGNGTRLTVT.

This clonotype was counted only a few times. V usage is TRBV7-3 and J usage is TRBJ2-4; 7 positions match TRBD1. There are 19 residues in the CDR3. The trim removed 2 bases at V and 1 base at J, leaving 14 bases unmatched. Germline V gene lookup returns CDR1 SGHTA and CDR2 FQGTGA. CDR3 sequence: CASSLLPIRLQGAKNIQYF. CDR3 nucleotide sequence: TGTGCCAGCAGCTTATTACCTATAAGATTACAGGGGGCCAAAAACATTCAGTACTTC.

The DNA for the CDR3 is TGTGCCAGCAGCGTGGGACAGACTCAAGCTTTCTTT. Its translation is CASSVGQTQAFF. J is TRBJ1-1 and V is TRBV5-4, with 7 bases aligning to TRBD1. CDR3 length equals 12 residues. After removal of 4 bases from V and 9 bases from J, the junction contained 6 bases not matched to a gene. Germline-derived CDR1 and CDR2 are SGHNT and YYREEE (reference sequence). The variable domain in full, completed from reference TRBV5-4 and TRBJ1-1, reads ETGVTQSPTHLIKTRGQQVTLRCSSQSGHNTVSWYQQALGQGPQFIFQYYREEENGRGNFPPRFSGLQFPNYSSELNVNALELDDSALYLCASSVGQTQAFFGQGTRLTVV.

The chain employs TRBV2 and TRBJ2-6, with D perhaps matching TRBD2 (6 bases). V was shortened by 6 bases and J by 8 bases, with 14 bases between the two germline ends. Per the germline V gene, CDR1 is SNHLY and CDR2 is FYNNEI. The CDR3 covers 14 residues. The CDR3 region has the DNA TGTGCCAGCAGGCCCCACGGAGGGACCAACGTCCTGACTTTC. Translating it yields CASRPHGGTNVLTF.

This clonotype has a single count. The chain employs TRBV4-1 and TRBJ1-5; 12 nucleotides line up with TRBD1. The trim removed 1 base at V and 6 bases at J, leaving 7 bases unmatched. Germline V lookup: CDR1 MGHRA, CDR2 YSYEKL. This CDR3 has 17 amino acids. CDR3 sequence reads: CASSQVGDRGLGQPQHF. The CDR3 DNA reads TGCGCCAGCAGCCAAGTTGGGGACAGGGGGCTTGGTCAGCCCCAGCATTTT.

This chain connects TRBV6-5 to TRBJ2-1; 10 nucleotides match TRBD1. Trimming removed 7 bases from V and 7 bases from J; junction bases left unmatched: 7. The germline CDR1 and CDR2 sequences are MNHEY and SVGAGI. This CDR3 has 14 residues. In DNA, the CDR3 is TGTGCCAGCACTAACGGACAGGGGGTAAATGAGCAGTTCTTC. It yields the protein CASTNGQGVNEQFF.

This clonotype was counted a few times. The chain employs TRBV5-1 and TRBJ2-1, with 10 bases fitting TRBD1. The CDR3 is 15 residues long. J gave up 6 bases and V 3 bases, and 6 bases lay outside the gene matches. Germline CDR1 SGHRS, CDR2 YFSETQ. The chain's CDR3 is CASSSPGTGVNEQFF. The CDR3 DNA is TGCGCCAGCAGCTCCCCCGGGACAGGGGTCAATGAGCAGTTCTTC.

The chain employs TRBV5-6 and TRBJ1-6, with D unclear. Germline V lookup: CDR1 SGHDT, CDR2 YYEEEE. This CDR3 is 14 amino acids long. The V and J ends lost 0 bases and 4 bases respectively, with 5 bases between them. CDR3 DNA: TGTGCCAGCAGCTTGGTTCAGTATAATTCACCCCTCCACTTT. Translation: CASSLVQYNSPLHF.

The chain couples TRBV28 to TRBJ2-1; D is possibly TRBD1 or TRBD2 (5 bases each). The J call is doubtful: the DNA matches TRBJ2-7 better. The CDR3 has 11 residues. Germline CDR1 MDHEN, CDR2 SYDVKM. Here the CDR3 reads CASGDAYEQYF. The DNA for the CDR3 is TGTGCCAGCGGGGACGCCTACGAGCAGTACTTC.

The rearrangement links TRBV4-2 to TRBJ1-4; a weak D match, TRBD1 (5 bases). Trimming removed 3 bases from V and 0 bases from J, with 14 bases in between. This CDR3 has 17 residues. CDR1 and CDR2 from the germline V gene are LGHNA and YNFKEQ. CDR3 in DNA: TGTGCCAGCAGCCAGGGAGACAGTGGGGCAACTAATGAAAAACTGTTTTTT. Translating it yields CASSQGDSGATNEKLFF.

This clonotype was seen a few times. The gene calls are TRBV20-1 and TRBJ2-1; TRBD2 matches 7 bases. The CDR3 length is 18 residues. The V gene end was trimmed by 1 base and the J gene end by 0 bases; junction bases not matched to a gene: 12. CDR1 is DFQATT, CDR2 SNEGSKA, per germline (reference sequence). CDR3 in amino acids: CSARALLADLSSYNEQFF. In DNA form, the CDR3 reads TGCAGTGCTAGAGCGCTGCTAGCGGACCTGAGCTCCTACAATGAGCAGTTCTTC.

The chain uses TRBV6-5 and TRBJ1-1; TRBD1 agrees at 7 bases. The CDR3 length is 15 residues. CDR1 MNHEY and CDR2 SVGAGI come from the germline V gene. Trimming took 6 bases from V and 5 from J; bases not matched to a gene: 12. Written as DNA, the CDR3 is TGTGCCAGCAGGGGCAAGACTAACAGGGGTACTGAAGCTTTCTTT. Protein: CASRGKTNRGTEAFF.

The chain joins TRBV6-5 to TRBJ2-1, with 10 bases that match TRBD1. This CDR3 region has 17 residues. V shed 0 bases and J 6 bases; nucleotides not matched to a gene: 8. CDR1 and CDR2 (germline): MNHEY, SVGAGI. Here the CDR3 DNA reads TGTGCCAGCAGTTACTCGATTGGGGGACAGGGGTCCAATGAGCAGTTCTTC. Amino acid sequence: CASSYSIGGQGSNEQFF.

The chain has TRBV7-6 and TRBJ2-5, with TRBD2 matching 12 bases. Germline-derived CDR1 and CDR2 are SGHVS and FNYEAQ. This CDR3 region has 16 residues. The V gene end was trimmed by 5 bases and the J gene end by 3 bases; junction bases not matched to a gene: 7. CDR3 region: CASSITSGGPEETQYF. CDR3 bases: TGTGCCAGCAGCATAACTAGCGGGGGGCCTGAAGAGACCCAGTACTTC.

On this clonotype: It may be a read error: a sequence one base away is much more abundant. The chain is built from TRBV11-1 and TRBJ2-7; D tentatively fits TRBD1 or TRBD2 (5 bases each). The end of the DNA aligns better with TRBJ2-5, so the J call may be wrong. There are 13 residues in the CDR3. Germline-derived CDR1 and CDR2 are SGHAT and FQDESV (reference sequence). CDR3 loop: CANSPGAWKTQYF. The CDR3 nucleotides are TGTGCCAACAGCCCCGGGGCTTGGAAGACCCAGTACTTC.

The rearrangement uses TRBV29-1 and TRBJ2-5, with D possibly TRBD2 on 5 matching bases. Trimming took 3 bases from V and 11 from J, leaving 16 bases between them. The V gene's germline CDR1 is SQVTM and CDR2 ANQGSEA. The CDR3 is 12 amino acids. CDR3 DNA: TGCAGCGTTGAGGCTAGCCGGCGTGAGCAGTACTTC. Translated: CSVEASRREQYF.

This clonotype appeared a few times. This sequence joins TRBV4-3 and TRBJ2-3; no definite D call. CDR3 size: 15 residues. The germline gives CDR1 LGHNA, CDR2 YSLEER. The ends were cut back, 1 base at V and 6 bases at J, with 14 bases in the middle. The CDR3: CASSQGAPRLDTQYF. The CDR3 bases are TGCGCCAGCAGCCAAGGAGCGCCCAGGTTGGATACGCAGTATTTT.

This clonotype was counted a few times. The chain combines TRBV4-1 with TRBJ1-2, with D possibly matching TRBD1 (5 bases). V was clipped by 0 bases and J by 4 bases, with 15 bases between them. From germline, CDR1 is MGHRA and CDR2 YSYEKL. The CDR3 contains 16 residues. CDR3 loop: CASSQDLAGKVYGYTF. In DNA form, the CDR3 reads TGCGCCAGCAGCCAAGACCTGGCAGGGAAGGTCTATGGCTACACCTTC.